A single sample is the source of the 11 T cell receptor beta chains below, sequenced in a study of blood T cell repertoires in COVID-19. TCRdb's table, derived via immunoSEQ multiplex PCR, lists solely in-frame clones and lacks some. The data hold 150,000 or so clones, with 80% to 85% observed a single time. Sequenced input: peripheral blood. All receptors derive from a woman aged 55-70 years with acute or convalescent COVID-19.

This clone was observed a handful of times. The chain carries TRBV29-1 and TRBJ1-1, with 7 bases fitting TRBD1. The trim removed 5 bases at V and 2 bases at J, leaving 2 bases unmatched. Germline-derived CDR1 and CDR2 are SQVTM and ANQGSEA. This CDR3 has 12 amino acids. CDR3 nucleotide sequence: TGCAGCGTTCGGACAGGCAACACTGAAGCTTTCTTT. This gives the protein CSVRTGNTEAFF.

The V call is TRBV12-5, the J call TRBJ2-7, with TRBD2 matching over 7 bases. The ends lost 0 bases at V and 5 bases at J; junction bases unmatched: 10. The CDR3 extends over 16 amino acids. The germline V gene encodes CDR1 LGHNT and CDR2 FRNRAP. DNA for the CDR3: TGTGCTAGTGGTTTGGTAATCGGGGGAGGGAAGAACGAGCAGTACTTC. This translates into CASGLVIGGGKNEQYF.

The chain has TRBV10-3 and TRBJ2-5; a weak D match, TRBD1 (6 bases). The CDR3 has 15 residues. V dropped 0 bases and J dropped 1 base, with 9 bases sitting between them. Germline loops: CDR1 ENHRY, CDR2 SYGVKD. The CDR3 reads CAISESWGLQETQYF. CDR3 DNA sequence: TGTGCCATCAGTGAGTCGTGGGGGCTCCAAGAGACCCAGTACTTC.

The chain links TRBV11-2 to TRBJ1-1; 9 bases fit TRBD1. The CDR3 length is 15 residues. Germline values: CDR1 SGHAT, CDR2 FQNNGV. The trim removed 6 bases at V and 5 bases at J, leaving 10 bases unmatched. DNA of the CDR3: TGTGCCAGCAGTCCTCGACAGGGGGGATCGACTGAAGCTTTCTTT. It yields the protein CASSPRQGGSTEAFF.

J is TRBJ1-2 and V is TRBV6-5, with D possibly TRBD1 on 6 matching bases. The germline V gene has CDR1 MNHEY and CDR2 SVGAGI. The CDR3 extends over 15 amino acids. The ends were cut back, 10 bases at V and 7 bases at J, with 25 bases in the middle. This chain's CDR3 is CATLDRINRAGGYTF. The CDR3 DNA sequence: TGTGCCACCCTCGATCGTATCAACAGGGCGGGTGGCTACACCTTC.

This clone was observed once. Germline and junction disagree at one end, which may indicate a read error. The chain uses TRBV7-7 and TRBJ1-1, with TRBD1 as a possible D gene (5 bases). Germline CDR1 SSHAT, CDR2 FNYEAQ (reference sequence). This CDR3 spans 12 amino acids. CDR3 nucleotides: TGTGCTAGCAGCCCCCGGGGGGGTGAAGCTTTCTTT. This translates into CASSPRGGEAFF. Looking up the rest from reference TRBV7-7 and TRBJ1-1 gives the full variable domain: GAGVSQSPRYKVTKRGQDVTLRCDPISSHATLYWYQQALGQGPEFLTYFNYEAQPDKSGLPSDRFSAERPEGSISTLTIQRTEQRDSAMYRCASSPRGGEAFFGQGTRLTVV.

This chain uses TRBV15 with TRBJ2-7; D unclear. Looked up from germline, CDR1 is LNHNV and CDR2 is YYDKDF (reference sequence). V was shortened by 1 base and J by 3 bases, with 10 bases between the two germline ends. This CDR3 comprises 14 residues. This CDR3 is CATSRGPGGYEQYF. Written as DNA, the CDR3 is TGTGCCACCAGCAGAGGACCGGGTGGCTACGAGCAGTACTTC.

This chain connects TRBV3-1 (or the pseudogene TRBV3-2) to TRBJ2-7, with TRBD2 matching over 8 bases. V trimming: 6 bases; J trimming: 3 bases; junction bases outside the gene matches: 7. The germline V gene has CDR1 LGHDT and CDR2 YNNKEL (reference sequence). The CDR3 spans 14 residues. In nucleotides, the CDR3 is TGTGCCAGCAGGCCCGGGGGGGGCGGCTACGAGCAGTACTTC. This codes for CASRPGGGGYEQYF.

This clone appeared once. The V call is TRBV27, the J call TRBJ2-7, with D tentatively TRBD1 (5 bases). V lost 8 bases and J 0 bases, leaving 14 bases between the germline ends. Per germline, CDR1 MNHEY and CDR2 SMNVEV (reference sequence). This CDR3 comprises 14 residues. The chain's CDR3 is CASRSIDSSYEQYF. Here the CDR3 DNA reads TGTGCCAGCCGCTCCATAGACAGCTCCTACGAGCAGTACTTC.

V gene TRBV10-3 combines with J gene TRBJ2-3; 8 positions agree with TRBD1. This CDR3 spans 16 amino acids. Germline CDR1 reads ENHRY; CDR2 reads SYGVKD. V shed 0 bases, J shed 1 base, and the junction held 3 bases outside the gene matches. CDR3 in amino acids: CAISESTGVGTDTQYF. CDR3 nucleotide sequence: TGTGCCATCAGTGAGTCGACAGGGGTGGGCACAGATACGCAGTATTTT.

The chain carries TRBV7-2 and TRBJ1-5; the D gene is possibly TRBD1 (6 bases). The ends were cut back, 1 base at V and 9 bases at J, with 10 bases in the middle. Germline CDR1 and CDR2: SGHTA and FQGNSA. CDR3 length: 13 amino acids. The CDR3 nucleotides are TGTGCCAGCAGCTTAGAGGGGGGGCGGCCCCAGCATTTT. Translating it yields CASSLEGGRPQHF.